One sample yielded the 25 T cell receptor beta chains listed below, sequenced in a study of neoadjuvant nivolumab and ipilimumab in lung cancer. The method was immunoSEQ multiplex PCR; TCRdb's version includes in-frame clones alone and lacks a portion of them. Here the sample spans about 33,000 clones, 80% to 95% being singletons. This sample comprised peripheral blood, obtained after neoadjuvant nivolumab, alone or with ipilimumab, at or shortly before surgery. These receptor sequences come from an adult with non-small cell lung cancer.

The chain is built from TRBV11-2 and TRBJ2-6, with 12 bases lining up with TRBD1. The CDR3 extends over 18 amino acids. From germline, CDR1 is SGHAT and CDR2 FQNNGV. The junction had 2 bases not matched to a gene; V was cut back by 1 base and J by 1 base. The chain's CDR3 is CASSLGDRGLSGANVLTF. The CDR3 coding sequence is TGTGCCAGCAGCTTAGGGGACAGGGGGCTGTCTGGGGCCAACGTCCTGACTTTC.

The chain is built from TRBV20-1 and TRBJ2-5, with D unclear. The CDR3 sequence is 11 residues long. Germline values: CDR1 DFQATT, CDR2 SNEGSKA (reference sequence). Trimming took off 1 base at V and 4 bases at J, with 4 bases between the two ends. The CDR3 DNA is TGCAGTGCTAGAGTGGGAGAGACCCAGTACTTC. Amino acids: CSARVGETQYF.

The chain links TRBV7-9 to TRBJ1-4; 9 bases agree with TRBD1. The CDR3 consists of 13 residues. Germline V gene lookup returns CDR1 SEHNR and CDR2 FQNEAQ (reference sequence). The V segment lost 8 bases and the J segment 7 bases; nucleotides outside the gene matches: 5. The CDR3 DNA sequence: TGTGCCAGCGTGCTGACAGGGGGTGAAAAACTGTTTTTT. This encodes CASVLTGGEKLFF.

The CDR3 DNA is TGTGCCAGCAGTCGACAGGTTAACTATGGCTACACCTTC. This encodes CASSRQVNYGYTF. This chain uses TRBV6-5 with TRBJ1-2, with D possibly matching TRBD1 (6 bases). The germline V and J ends were trimmed by 5 bases and 1 base, with 8 bases remaining between them. The CDR3 sequence is 13 residues long. Germline V gene lookup returns CDR1 MNHEY and CDR2 SVGAGI.

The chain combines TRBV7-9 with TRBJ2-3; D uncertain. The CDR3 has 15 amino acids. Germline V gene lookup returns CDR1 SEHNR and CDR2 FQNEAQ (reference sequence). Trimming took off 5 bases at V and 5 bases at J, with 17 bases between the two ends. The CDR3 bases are TGTGCCAGCAGCCCCCGTTCTGACCGGCGAGATACGCAGTATTTT. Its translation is CASSPRSDRRDTQYF.

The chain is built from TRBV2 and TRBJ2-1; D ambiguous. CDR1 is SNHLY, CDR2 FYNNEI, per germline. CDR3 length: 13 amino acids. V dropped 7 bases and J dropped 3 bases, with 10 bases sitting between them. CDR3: CASTLFIYNEQFF. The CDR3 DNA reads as TGTGCCAGCACACTGTTCATCTACAATGAGCAGTTCTTC.

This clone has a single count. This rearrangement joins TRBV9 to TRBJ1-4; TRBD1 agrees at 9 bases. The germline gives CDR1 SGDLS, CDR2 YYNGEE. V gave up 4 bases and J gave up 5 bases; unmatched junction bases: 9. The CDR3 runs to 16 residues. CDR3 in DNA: TGTGCCAGCAGCACAAGGCCGGGGACAGGGAATGAAAAACTGTTTTTT. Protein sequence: CASSTRPGTGNEKLFF.

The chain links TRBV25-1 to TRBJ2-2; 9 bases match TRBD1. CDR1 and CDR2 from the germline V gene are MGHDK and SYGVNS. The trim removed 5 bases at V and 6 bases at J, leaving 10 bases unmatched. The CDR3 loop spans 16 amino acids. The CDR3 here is CASSLRTGVTSGELFF. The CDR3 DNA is TGTGCCAGCAGTCTTCGGACAGGGGTGACGTCCGGGGAGCTGTTTTTT.

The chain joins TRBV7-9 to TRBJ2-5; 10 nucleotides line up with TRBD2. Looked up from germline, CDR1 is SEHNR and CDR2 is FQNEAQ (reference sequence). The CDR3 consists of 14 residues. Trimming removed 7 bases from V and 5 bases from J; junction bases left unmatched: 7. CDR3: CASTTSGTAETQYF. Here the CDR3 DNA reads TGTGCCAGCACTACTAGCGGGACGGCGGAGACCCAGTACTTC.

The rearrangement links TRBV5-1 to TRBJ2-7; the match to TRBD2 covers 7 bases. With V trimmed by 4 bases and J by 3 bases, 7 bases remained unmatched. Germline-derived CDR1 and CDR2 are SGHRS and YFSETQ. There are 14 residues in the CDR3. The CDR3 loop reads CASSPKRDGYEQYF. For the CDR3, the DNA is TGCGCCAGCAGCCCTAAGCGGGACGGCTACGAGCAGTACTTC.

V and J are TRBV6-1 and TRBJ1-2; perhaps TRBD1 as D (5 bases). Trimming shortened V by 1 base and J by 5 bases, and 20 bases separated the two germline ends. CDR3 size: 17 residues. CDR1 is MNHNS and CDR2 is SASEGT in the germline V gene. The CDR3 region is CASSEVPGRVMAYGYTF. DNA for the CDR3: TGTGCCAGCAGTGAAGTCCCAGGGAGGGTGATGGCTTATGGCTACACCTTC.

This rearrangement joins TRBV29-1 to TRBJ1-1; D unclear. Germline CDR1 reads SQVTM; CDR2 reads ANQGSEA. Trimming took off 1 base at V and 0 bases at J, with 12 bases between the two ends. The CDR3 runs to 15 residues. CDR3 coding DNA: TGCAGCGTTGAAGTTAGAGTCCCTTTGAACACTGAAGCTTTCTTT. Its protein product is CSVEVRVPLNTEAFF.

The CDR3: CASSPATVYEQYF. The CDR3 nucleotides read TGTGCCAGCAGCCCCGCTACCGTCTACGAGCAGTACTTC. This chain joins TRBV7-9 and TRBJ2-7; D is uncertain. Germline loops: CDR1 SEHNR, CDR2 FQNEAQ (reference sequence). Trimming cost V 5 bases and J 3 bases, with 11 bases left between them. The CDR3 is 13 residues long.

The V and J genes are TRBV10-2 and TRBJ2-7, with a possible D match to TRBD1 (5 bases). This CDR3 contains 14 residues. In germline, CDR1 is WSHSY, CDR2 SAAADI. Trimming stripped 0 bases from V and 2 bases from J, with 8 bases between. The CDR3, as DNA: TGCGCCAGCAGTGAGTCTCGGACAACCTACGAGCAGTACTTC. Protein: CASSESRTTYEQYF.

The CDR3 here is CASSDKPRGEQFF. The CDR3 DNA is TGTGCCAGCAGCGATAAACCTAGGGGTGAGCAGTTCTTC. J is TRBJ2-1 and V is TRBV5-6; a possible D gene is TRBD1 (5 bases). The CDR3 runs 13 residues. Germline CDR1 is SGHDT and CDR2 is YYEEEE. V was cut by 4 bases and J by 9 bases, with 14 bases left in between.

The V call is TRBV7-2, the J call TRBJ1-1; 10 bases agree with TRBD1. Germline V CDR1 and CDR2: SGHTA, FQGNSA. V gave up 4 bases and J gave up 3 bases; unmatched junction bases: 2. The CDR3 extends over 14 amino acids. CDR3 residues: CASSWDRGYTEAFF. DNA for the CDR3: TGTGCCAGCAGCTGGGACAGGGGATACACTGAAGCTTTCTTT.

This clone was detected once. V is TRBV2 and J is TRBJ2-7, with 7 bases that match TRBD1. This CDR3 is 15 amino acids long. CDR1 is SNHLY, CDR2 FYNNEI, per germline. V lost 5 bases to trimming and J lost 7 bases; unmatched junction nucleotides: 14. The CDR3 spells CASSPQTTGTGEQYF. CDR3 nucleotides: TGTGCCAGCAGTCCCCAGACGACAGGGACGGGGGAGCAGTACTTC.

The CDR3 DNA follows: TGCGCCAGCAGCCAAGAATTGGTAAGCACTGAAGCTTTCTTT. Translated, it gives CASSQELVSTEAFF. The chain uses TRBV4-1 and TRBJ1-1, with D unresolved. The CDR3 length is 14 residues. V was shortened by 0 bases and J by 4 bases, with 9 bases between the two germline ends. Germline assignment: CDR1 MGHRA and CDR2 YSYEKL.

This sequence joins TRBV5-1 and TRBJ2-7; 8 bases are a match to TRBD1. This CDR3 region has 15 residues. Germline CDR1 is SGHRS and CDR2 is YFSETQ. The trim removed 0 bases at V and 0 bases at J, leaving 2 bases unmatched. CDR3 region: CASSLGTGRSYEQYF. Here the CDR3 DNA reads TGCGCCAGCAGCTTGGGGACAGGGCGCTCCTACGAGCAGTACTTC.

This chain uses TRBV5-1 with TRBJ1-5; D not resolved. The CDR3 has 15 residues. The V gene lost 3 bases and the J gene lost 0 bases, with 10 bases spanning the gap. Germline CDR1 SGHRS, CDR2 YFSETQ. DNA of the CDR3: TGCGCCAGCAGCTACGACGGTACTAGCAATCAGCCCCAGCATTTT. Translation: CASSYDGTSNQPQHF.

CDR3 amino acids: CASSRPPWTDTQYF. The CDR3 bases are TGTGCCAGCAGCCGCCCCCCCTGGACAGATACGCAGTATTTT. This chain links TRBV11-2 with TRBJ2-3, with no clear D. The germline V gene encodes CDR1 SGHAT and CDR2 FQNNGV. V was shortened by 5 bases and J by 3 bases, with 12 bases between the two germline ends. The length of the CDR3 is 14 residues.

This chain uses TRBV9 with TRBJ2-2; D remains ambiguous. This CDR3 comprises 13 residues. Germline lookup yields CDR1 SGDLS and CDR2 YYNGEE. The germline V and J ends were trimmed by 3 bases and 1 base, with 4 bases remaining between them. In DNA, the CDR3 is TGTGCCAGCAGCGCCCTGAACACCGGGGAGCTGTTTTTT. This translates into CASSALNTGELFF.

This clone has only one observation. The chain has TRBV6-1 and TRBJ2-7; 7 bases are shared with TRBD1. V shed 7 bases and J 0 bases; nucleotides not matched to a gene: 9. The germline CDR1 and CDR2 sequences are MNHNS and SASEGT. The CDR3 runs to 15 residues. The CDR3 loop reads CASTADRTYSYEQYF. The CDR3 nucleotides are TGTGCCAGCACCGCGGACAGGACCTACTCCTACGAGCAGTACTTC.

CDR3 sequence: CASSFLGTGSYEQYF. The DNA of the CDR3 is TGTGCCAGCAGTTTTCTGGGGACAGGGTCTTACGAGCAGTACTTC. The chain has TRBV27 and TRBJ2-7, with 9 positions matching TRBD1. Trimming cost V 3 bases and J 4 bases; bases outside gene matches: 7. CDR3 length: 15 amino acids. Germline assignment: CDR1 MNHEY and CDR2 SMNVEV (reference sequence).

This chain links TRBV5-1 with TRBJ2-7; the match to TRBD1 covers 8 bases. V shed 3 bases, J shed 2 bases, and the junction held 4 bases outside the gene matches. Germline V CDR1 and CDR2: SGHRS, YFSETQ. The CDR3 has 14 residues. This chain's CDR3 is CASSWGTGPYEQYF. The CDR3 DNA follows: TGCGCCAGCAGCTGGGGGACAGGTCCCTACGAGCAGTACTTC.